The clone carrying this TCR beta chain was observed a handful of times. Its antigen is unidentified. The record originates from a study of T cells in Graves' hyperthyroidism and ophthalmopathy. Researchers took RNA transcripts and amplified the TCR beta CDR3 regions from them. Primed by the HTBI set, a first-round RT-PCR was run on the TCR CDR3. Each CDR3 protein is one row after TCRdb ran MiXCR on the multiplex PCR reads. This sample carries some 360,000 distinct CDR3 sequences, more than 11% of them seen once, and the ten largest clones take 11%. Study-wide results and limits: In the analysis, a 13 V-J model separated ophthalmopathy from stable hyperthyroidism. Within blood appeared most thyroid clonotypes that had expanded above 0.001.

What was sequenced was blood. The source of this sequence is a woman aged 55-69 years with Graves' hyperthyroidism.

The CDR3 loop is CASSHLGRNTEAFF. As DNA, the CDR3 is TGCGCCAGCAGCCACCTCGGGAGAAACACTGAAGCTTTCTTT. The chain combines TRBV4-1 with TRBJ1-1; D is unresolved. CDR1 is MGHRA and CDR2 is YSYEKL in the germline V gene. This CDR3 has 14 amino acids. V lost 3 bases and J lost 2, with 10 bases in between.